This T cell receptor (beta chain) was recovered during a study of OX40 agonist ivuxolimab in advanced cancers. Concerning the study at large: The costimulatory receptor OX40 (CD134) was targeted by ivuxolimab, a fully human IgG2 agonistic monoclonal antibody. Intravenous ivuxolimab was administered to patients every 2 weeks at six dose levels: 0.01, 0.1, 0.3, 1.5, 3 and 10 mg/kg. Of the roughly 50 dose-escalation patients, hepatocellular carcinoma was present in around 20, melanoma in approximately 15, renal cell carcinoma in 9 and head and neck cancer in 9. In the dose-escalation cohort, around 80% of patients were male, and the mean age was around 65 years with a range of about 20 to 80. Prior anti-PD-1, anti-PD-L1 or anti-CTLA-4 therapy was permitted, and 35% to 40% of dose-escalation patients had received checkpoint inhibitors. Three dose-escalation patients achieved partial responses, one with hepatocellular carcinoma and two with cutaneous melanoma. Peripheral TCRbeta sequencing aimed to test whether ivuxolimab altered TCR sequence diversity and caused clonal T-cell expansion. The paper covers the monotherapy dose-escalation part of the phase I ivuxolimab trial, which included N of about 51 patients.

With regard to this clone: No cognate antigen has been identified for it. Base qualities are not recorded, but no much larger clone differs from it by a single base.

Cut back by 4 bases and 6 bases, the V and J ends lie 13 bases apart. Measured from the cysteine to the phenylalanine, the CDR3 is 13 residues long. Left in the record is the CDR3 DNA by itself, 39 bases read in frame from the first base. The germline V gene yields SGHDT for CDR1 and YYEEEE for CDR2. The trial excluded patients who had a history of autoimmune disease or who were on systemic immunosuppression. In every dose cohort, peripheral blood was drawn for TCR sequencing at baseline, cycle 4 day 1, and cycle 7 day 1. The samples were drawn from a first-in-human, open-label, multicenter phase I dose-escalation trial of ivuxolimab. Adults with locally advanced or metastatic melanoma, renal cell carcinoma, hepatocellular carcinoma or head and neck squamous cell carcinoma were enrolled in the trial. Before TCR sequencing, CD4+ T cells and CD8+ T cells were sorted from peripheral blood as separate populations.

For sequencing of the TCRbeta CDR3 region, genomic DNA was extracted from the sorted cells. The immunoSEQ Assay was used to sequence the TCRbeta CDR3 regions. TCRdb took this table from immuneACCESS and kept in-frame rearrangements with V and J called. Such tables lack part of the clones; where checked against another copy, unresolved V genes explain under half of the gap, and the rest is unexplained. In all, the sample holds more than 85,000 clones, and around 90% of those were seen once. Together, the top ten hold around 0.26% of the sample. Overall study results and their limits: In partial responders in the 0.1-3.0 mg/kg groups, normalized peripheral clonal expansion was found to be among the lowest, especially among CD8+ T cells. After ivuxolimab, more expanded clones were found on average in CD8+ T cells than in CD4+ T cells. Low levels of normalized T-cell clonal expansion were also seen in some nonresponding patients. Which antigens the clonally expanded peripheral T cells were specific for was not determined. At doses of 0.1 to 3.0 mg/kg, clonal expansion of both CD4+ and CD8+ T cells in blood was seen between baseline and week 6.

The chain links TRBV5-6 with TRBJ1-1; the D gene is possibly TRBD1, with 5 bases matching. The specimen was CD4+ or CD8+ T cells sorted from blood, collected in a trial of the OX40 agonist ivuxolimab. The sequence came from an adult with an advanced solid tumor such as melanoma, head and neck, liver or kidney cancer. The CDR3 reads CASSPRGAAEAFF. The DNA sequence is TGTGCCAGCAGCCCTCGCGGGGCCGCTGAAGCTTTCTTT.